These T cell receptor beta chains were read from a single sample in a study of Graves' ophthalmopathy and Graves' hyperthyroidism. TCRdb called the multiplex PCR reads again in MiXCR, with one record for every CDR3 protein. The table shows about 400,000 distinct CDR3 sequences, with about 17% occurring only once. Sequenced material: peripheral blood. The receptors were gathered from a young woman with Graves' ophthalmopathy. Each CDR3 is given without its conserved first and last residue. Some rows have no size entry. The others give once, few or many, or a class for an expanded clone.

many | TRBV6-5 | ASSHGTGGRNTEAF
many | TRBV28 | ASSLGFGDNSPLH
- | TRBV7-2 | ASSLLWSYEQY
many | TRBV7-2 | ASSLVSTSSEQY
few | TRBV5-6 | ASSLSTEQY
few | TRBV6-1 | ASNGGGTNLGNQPQH
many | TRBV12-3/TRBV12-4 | ASSLPPHRGAETQY
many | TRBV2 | ASSEWTSGSREQY
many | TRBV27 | ASSYKPEREQY
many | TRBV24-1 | ATSRHQNQPQH
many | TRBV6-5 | ASFRPGGNTEAF
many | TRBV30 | AWSTGQGYEQY
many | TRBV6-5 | ASSLTDRGLAEAF
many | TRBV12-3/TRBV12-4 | ASTLNWNTEAF
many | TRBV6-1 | ASSASLGLNTGELF
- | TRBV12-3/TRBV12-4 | ASNPGGNEQY
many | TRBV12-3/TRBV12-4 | ASSSSGRSSGANVLT
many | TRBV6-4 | ASSPQTVQGMNTEAF
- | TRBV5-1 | ASSLDSAGSNTGELF
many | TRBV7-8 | ASSNHRGWNTGELF
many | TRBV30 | AWSVSDPRLSPLH
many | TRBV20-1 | SARDGSPTNQY
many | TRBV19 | ASSIRFLRLNTEAF
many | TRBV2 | ASTLFRGHQVYYEQY
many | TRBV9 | ASSVVGPGELF
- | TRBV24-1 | ATSDQGQGFNGYT
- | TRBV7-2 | ASSSGQPYGYT
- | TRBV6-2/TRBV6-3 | ASTEGLAKWETQY